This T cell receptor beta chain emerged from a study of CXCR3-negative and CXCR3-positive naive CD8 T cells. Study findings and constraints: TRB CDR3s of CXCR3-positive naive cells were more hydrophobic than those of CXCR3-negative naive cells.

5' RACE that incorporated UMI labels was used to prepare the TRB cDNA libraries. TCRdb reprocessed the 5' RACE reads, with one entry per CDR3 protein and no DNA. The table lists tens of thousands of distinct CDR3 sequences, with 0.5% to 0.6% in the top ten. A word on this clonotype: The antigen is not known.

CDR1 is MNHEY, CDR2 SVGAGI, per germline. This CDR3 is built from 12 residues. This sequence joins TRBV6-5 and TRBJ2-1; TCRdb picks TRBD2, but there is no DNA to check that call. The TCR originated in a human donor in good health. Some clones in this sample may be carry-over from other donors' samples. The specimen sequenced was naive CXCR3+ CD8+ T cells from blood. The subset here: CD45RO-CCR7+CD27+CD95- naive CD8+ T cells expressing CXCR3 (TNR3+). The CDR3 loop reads CASGWTEKEQFF.